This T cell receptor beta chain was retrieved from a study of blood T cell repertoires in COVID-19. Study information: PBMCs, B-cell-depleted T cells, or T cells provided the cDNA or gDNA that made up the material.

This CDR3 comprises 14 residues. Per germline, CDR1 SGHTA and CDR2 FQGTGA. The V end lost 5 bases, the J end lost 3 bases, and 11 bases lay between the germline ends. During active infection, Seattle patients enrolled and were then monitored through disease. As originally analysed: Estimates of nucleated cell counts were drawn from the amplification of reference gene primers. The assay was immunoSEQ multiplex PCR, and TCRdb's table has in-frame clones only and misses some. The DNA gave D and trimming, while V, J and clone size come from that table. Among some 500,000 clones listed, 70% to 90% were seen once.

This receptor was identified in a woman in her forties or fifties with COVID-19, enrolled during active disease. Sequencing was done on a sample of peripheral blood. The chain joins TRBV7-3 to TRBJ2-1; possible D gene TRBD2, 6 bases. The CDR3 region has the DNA TGTGCCAGCAGCCGCGCCGGGGGCTACAATGAGCAGTTCTTC. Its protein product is CASSRAGGYNEQFF.